These 9 T cell receptor beta chains share one sample of origin, sequenced in a study of OX40 agonist ivuxolimab in advanced cancers. Repertoires were generated with immunoSEQ multiplex PCR, while TCRdb's copy carries only in-frame clones and drops some. The data contain about 70,000 clones, roughly 90% of them singletons. The sample was CD4+ or CD8+ T cells sorted from blood, taken in a trial of the OX40 agonist ivuxolimab. The receptors stem from an adult with an advanced solid tumor such as melanoma, head and neck, liver or kidney cancer.

This clone came up a few times. The chain combines TRBV19 with TRBJ1-3; D unresolved. CDR1 LNHDA and CDR2 SQIVND come from the germline V gene (reference sequence). The CDR3 totals 16 residues. Between the trimmed V and J ends, which lost 3 bases and 0 bases, there was a span of 12 bases. This chain's CDR3 is CASSIFSSFSGNTIYF. For the CDR3, the DNA is TGTGCCAGTAGTATTTTTTCATCGTTCTCTGGAAACACCATATATTTT.

The chain carries TRBV5-4 and TRBJ2-2, with D perhaps TRBD1 or TRBD2 (6 bases each). Between the trimmed V and J ends, which lost 3 bases and 5 bases, there was a span of 17 bases. Germline values: CDR1 SGHNT, CDR2 YYREEE (reference sequence). CDR3 size: 16 residues. CDR3 nucleotide sequence: TGTGCCAGCAGCTGGGGGGTGGACAGAGGTACCGGGGAGCTGTTTTTT. It translates to CASSWGVDRGTGELFF.

The CDR3 coding sequence is TGTGCCAGCAGCTTGTTTCAGACATTGGAGACCCAGTACTTC. Its protein is CASSLFQTLETQYF. The chain combines TRBV5-6 with TRBJ2-5, with D unresolved. The CDR3 is 14 residues long. The germline V and J ends were trimmed by 1 base and 5 bases, with 12 bases remaining between them. Per germline, CDR1 SGHDT and CDR2 YYEEEE.

V is TRBV7-9 and J is TRBJ1-2; unclear D gene. V was shortened by 1 base and J by 4 bases, with 10 bases between the two germline ends. The CDR3 totals 14 residues. Germline V gives CDR1 SEHNR, CDR2 FQNEAQ (reference sequence). The CDR3 sequence: CASSLVGIGYGYTF. The CDR3 DNA reads TGTGCCAGCAGCTTAGTTGGGATCGGCTATGGCTACACCTTC.

V and J are TRBV28 and TRBJ2-7, with D uncertain. The CDR3 sequence is 14 residues long. Looked up from germline, CDR1 is MDHEN and CDR2 is SYDVKM. V dropped 1 base and J dropped 3 bases, with 10 bases sitting between them. As DNA, the CDR3 is TGTGCCAGCAGTTTATACGGTACAATCTACGAGCAGTACTTC. It translates to CASSLYGTIYEQYF.

CDR3 amino acids: CASKKWQGGEKLFF. For the CDR3, the DNA is TGTGCCAGCAAAAAGTGGCAGGGTGGTGAAAAACTGTTTTTT. This rearrangement joins TRBV5-4 to TRBJ1-4, with a possible D match to TRBD1 (5 bases). CDR1 and CDR2 (germline): SGHNT, YYREEE (reference sequence). This CDR3 spans 14 amino acids. With 6 bases removed from V and 7 bases from J, the gap between germline ends came to 16 bases.

The chain links TRBV19 to TRBJ2-4; TRBD2 is a possible D gene (5 bases). Trimming took 8 bases from V and 2 from J, leaving 19 bases between them. CDR1 is LNHDA and CDR2 is SQIVND in the germline V gene (reference sequence). The CDR3 is 16 residues long. The CDR3 region is CASADPPEGPKNIQYF. The CDR3 DNA reads TGTGCCAGTGCCGACCCGCCAGAGGGTCCCAAAAACATTCAGTACTTC. Supplemented by reference TRBV19 and TRBJ2-4, the full variable domain reads DGGITQSPKYLFRKEGQNVTLSCEQNLNHDAMYWYRQDPGQGLRLIYYSQIVNDFQKGDIAEGYSVSREKKESFPLTVTSAQKNPTAFYLCASADPPEGPKNIQYFGAGTRLSVL.

This rearrangement joins TRBV7-6 to TRBJ2-7, with D unresolved. Germline CDR1 is SGHVS and CDR2 is FNYEAQ. The V gene lost 2 bases and the J gene lost 7 bases, with 12 bases spanning the gap. The CDR3 has 13 residues. CDR3 in DNA: TGTGCCAGCAGCTTACGTACAGAGGAGGAGCAGTACTTC. Translated, it gives CASSLRTEEEQYF.

The gene calls are TRBV5-1 and TRBJ1-5; 8 positions match TRBD1. The CDR3 loop spans 14 amino acids. The V segment lost 3 bases and the J segment 3 bases; nucleotides outside the gene matches: 2. CDR1 SGHRS and CDR2 YFSETQ come from the germline V gene. In DNA, the CDR3 is TGCGCCAGCAGCTCGGGACAGGTCAATCAGCCCCAGCATTTT. Translated, it gives CASSSGQVNQPQHF.